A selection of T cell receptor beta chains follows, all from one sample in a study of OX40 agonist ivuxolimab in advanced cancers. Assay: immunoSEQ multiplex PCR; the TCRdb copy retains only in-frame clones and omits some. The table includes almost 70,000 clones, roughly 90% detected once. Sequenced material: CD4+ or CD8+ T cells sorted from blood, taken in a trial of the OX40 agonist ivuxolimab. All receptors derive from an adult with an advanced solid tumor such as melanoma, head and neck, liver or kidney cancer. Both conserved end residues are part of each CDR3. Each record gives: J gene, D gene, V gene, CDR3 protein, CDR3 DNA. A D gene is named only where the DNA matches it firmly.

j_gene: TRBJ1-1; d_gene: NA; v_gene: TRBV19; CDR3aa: CASSIVSGDTEAFF; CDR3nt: TGTGCCAGTAGTATAGTTTCAGGGGACACTGAAGCTTTCTTT
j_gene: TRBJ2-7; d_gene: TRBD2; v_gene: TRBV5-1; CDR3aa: CASSLAGAVQGEQYF; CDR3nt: TGCGCCAGCAGTCTAGCGGGAGCGGTACAGGGGGAGCAGTACTTC
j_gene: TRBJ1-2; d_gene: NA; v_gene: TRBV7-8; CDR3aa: CASSLDGGYTF; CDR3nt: TGTGCCAGCAGCTTAGACGGTGGCTACACCTTC
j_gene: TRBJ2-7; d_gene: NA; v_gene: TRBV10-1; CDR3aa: CASSDGYEQYF; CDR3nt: TGCGCCAGCTCTGATGGCTACGAGCAGTACTTC
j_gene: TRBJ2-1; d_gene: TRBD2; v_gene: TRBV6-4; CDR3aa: CASSDSASGRLEQFF; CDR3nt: TGTGCCAGCAGTGACTCGGCTAGCGGGAGGCTTGAGCAGTTCTTC
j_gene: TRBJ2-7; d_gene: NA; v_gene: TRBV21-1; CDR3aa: CASSKVGNCFGWSYEQYF; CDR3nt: TGTGCCAGCAGCAAAGTCGGGAATTGTTTTGGCTGGAGCTACGAGCAGTACTTC
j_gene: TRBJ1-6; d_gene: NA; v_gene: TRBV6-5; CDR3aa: CASSFRGKPLHF; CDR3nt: TGTGCCAGCAGCTTCAGGGGCAAGCCCCTCCACTTT
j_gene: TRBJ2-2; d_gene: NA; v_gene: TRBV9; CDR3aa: CASSVALVGAAGELFF; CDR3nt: TGTGCCAGCAGCGTAGCTTTGGTTGGTGCGGCCGGGGAGCTGTTTTTT
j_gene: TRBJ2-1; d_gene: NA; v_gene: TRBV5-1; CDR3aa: CASSLGAGPNYNEQFF; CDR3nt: TGCGCCAGCAGCTTGGGTGCGGGCCCGAACTACAATGAGCAGTTCTTC
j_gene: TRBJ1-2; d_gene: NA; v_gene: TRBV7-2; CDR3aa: CASSPGQPSNYGYTF; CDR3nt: TGTGCCAGCAGCCCAGGACAGCCTTCTAACTATGGCTACACCTTC